This TCR beta chain derives from a study of response to subunit inactivated influenza vaccine. Trimming removed 6 bases from V and 5 bases from J; junction bases left unmatched: 19. Germline V gives CDR1 MDHEN, CDR2 SYDVKM. This CDR3 is 19 amino acids long. MiXCR, applied by TCRdb to the RT-PCR reads, yields one record per CDR3 protein. Of under 550,000 distinct CDR3 sequences in the sample, 7.5% to 8.5% were seen once. This clonotype was seen a few times. This chain connects TRBV28 to TRBJ2-3; 11 positions match TRBD2. Here the sequenced sample was PBMCs from blood, taken roughly 24 months after vaccination. The sequence derives from a man between 45 and 75 years old who received an inactivated influenza vaccine. The chain's CDR3 is CASSSAKWVLAGGQDTQYF. The CDR3 DNA reads TGTGCCAGCAGCTCGGCCAAATGGGTTCTAGCGGGAGGACAAGATACGCAGTATTTT.